These 30 T cell receptor beta chains were sequenced from one sample in a study of cytomegalovirus exposure and HLA in healthy donors. The PCR used 60 Vbeta and 13 Jbeta primers. Data came from immunoSEQ multiplex PCR; TCRdb stores just in-frame clones and leaves some out. The data show over 110,000 clones, approximately 73% seen once. The sequenced sample consisted of PBMCs. These receptor sequences come from a woman aged 40 to 50 in good health and CMV-seronegative.

The chain employs TRBV7-9 and TRBJ1-1; no definite D call. CDR3 length: 15 amino acids. The germline V and J ends were trimmed by 7 bases and 7 bases, with 22 bases remaining between them. The germline V gene encodes CDR1 SEHNR and CDR2 FQNEAQ (reference sequence). The chain's CDR3 is CASNVLSHLGNEAFF. The CDR3, as DNA: TGTGCCAGCAACGTATTATCACACCTCGGGAATGAAGCTTTCTTT.

About this clone itself: This same CDR3 is encoded by further DNA sequences in the sample. J is TRBJ1-4 and V is TRBV7-8; no clear D gene. V lost 1 base to trimming and J lost 6 bases, with 15 bases between them. CDR3 length: 16 amino acids. From germline, CDR1 is SGHVS and CDR2 FQNEAQ. As DNA, the CDR3 is TGTGCCAGCAGCTTAGTAGCCTACTCTTGGGATGAAAAACTGTTTTTT. This encodes CASSLVAYSWDEKLFF.

Concerning this clone: The germline gene is not matched at one end of the junction; a read error may be the cause. The CDR3 DNA reads TGTGCCGGCAGCGCGTTACAGGGGGCGGGTGAGCAGTTCTTC. Encoded protein: CAGSALQGAGEQFF. The chain joins TRBV9 to TRBJ2-1; 9 bases match TRBD1. Germline V gives CDR1 SGDLS, CDR2 YYNGEE. This CDR3 comprises 14 residues.

V is TRBV7-9 and J is TRBJ2-2; no clear D gene. Per the germline V gene, CDR1 is SEHNR and CDR2 is FQNEAQ (reference sequence). CDR3 length: 14 amino acids. The V end was cut by 2 bases, the J end by 1 base, with 5 bases between. CDR3 sequence: CASSLSQNTGELFF. CDR3 DNA: TGTGCCAGCAGCTTAAGCCAGAACACCGGGGAGCTGTTTTTT.

This CDR3 reads CASSLVTGGIEQYV. For the CDR3, the DNA is TGTGCCAGCTCACTGGTGACAGGGGGCATCGAGCAGTACGTC. The rearrangement uses TRBV18 and TRBJ2-7, with 10 bases matching TRBD1. The CDR3 has 14 amino acids. Trimming removed 4 bases from V and 6 bases from J; junction bases left unmatched: 6. Germline V gives CDR1 KGHSH, CDR2 LQKENI.

The chain uses TRBV6-1 and TRBJ1-5; a possible D gene is TRBD1 (6 bases). Per the germline V gene, CDR1 is MNHNS and CDR2 is SASEGT. V was shortened by 4 bases and J by 5 bases, with 21 bases between the two germline ends. The CDR3 contains 17 residues. CDR3 sequence reads: CASSGRTIPRGHQPQHF. The DNA of the CDR3 is TGTGCCAGCAGTGGCCGAACAATCCCCAGGGGACATCAGCCCCAGCATTTT.

V and J are TRBV7-9 and TRBJ2-5; TRBD2 matches at 16 bases. With 5 bases clipped from V and 2 bases from J, the junction kept 11 bases outside the gene matches. This CDR3 spans 19 amino acids. Looked up from germline, CDR1 is SEHNR and CDR2 is FQNEAQ (reference sequence). Here the CDR3 reads CASSVVGLAGGGLQETQYF. For the CDR3, the DNA is TGTGCCAGCAGCGTAGTGGGACTAGCGGGGGGGGGTCTTCAAGAGACCCAGTACTTC.

The rearrangement links TRBV7-6 to TRBJ2-1; 7 bases match TRBD2. Germline V gene data show CDR1 as SGHVS and CDR2 as FNYEAQ. CDR3 length: 15 amino acids. Trimming at V came to 10 bases and at J to 0 bases, leaving 9 bases not matched to a gene. The CDR3 reads CATANGGSSYNEQFF. The CDR3 DNA reads as TGTGCCACGGCAAACGGGGGGAGCTCCTACAATGAGCAGTTCTTC.

Only one count was recorded for this clone. The V and J genes are TRBV18 and TRBJ1-2, with 9 bases lining up with TRBD1. The CDR3 sequence is 15 residues long. Germline V gene lookup returns CDR1 KGHSH and CDR2 LQKENI. The J segment lost 5 bases and the V segment lost 3 bases, leaving 7 bases of the junction unmatched. CDR3 in DNA: TGTGCCAGCTCACCTAAACAGGGGGCCACATATGGCTACACCTTC. This translates into CASSPKQGATYGYTF. Complete variable domain (other parts from reference TRBV18 and TRBJ1-2): NAGVMQNPRHLVRRRGQEARLRCSPMKGHSHVYWYRQLPEEGLKFMVYLQKENIIDESGMPKERFSAEFPKEGPSILRIQQVVRGDSAAYFCASSPKQGATYGYTFGSGTRLTVV.

The rearrangement links TRBV5-1 to TRBJ1-1, with 9 bases that match TRBD1. The germline CDR1 and CDR2 sequences are SGHRS and YFSETQ. After removal of 4 bases from V and 5 bases from J, the junction contained 6 bases not matched to a gene. This CDR3 is 14 amino acids long. The CDR3 protein is CASSRGQGGTEAFF. The CDR3 nucleotides read TGCGCCAGCAGCAGGGGACAGGGTGGAACTGAAGCTTTCTTT. The entire variable domain, with the rest obtained from reference TRBV5-1 and TRBJ1-1, is as follows: KAGVTQTPRYLIKTRGQQVTLSCSPISGHRSVSWYQQTPGQGLQFLFEYFSETQRNKGNFPGRFSGRQFSNSRSEMNVSTLELGDSALYLCASSRGQGGTEAFFGQGTRLTVV.

The chain employs TRBV2 and TRBJ2-5; tentatively, D is TRBD2 (6 bases). Trimming removed 4 bases from V and 1 base from J, with 10 bases in between. The CDR3 has 14 amino acids. Germline CDR1 SNHLY, CDR2 FYNNEI. Here the CDR3 DNA reads TGTGCCAGCAGTGGGCTACTAGCCCAAGAGACCCAGTACTTC. As protein: CASSGLLAQETQYF.

This clone was picked up a small number of times. The chain is built from TRBV4-1 and TRBJ1-1, with 8 bases that match TRBD1. The CDR3 spans 14 residues. Germline V CDR1 and CDR2: MGHRA, YSYEKL. V was pared by 6 bases and J by 2 bases, with 5 bases of the junction left unmatched. Here the CDR3 reads CASRTTGDNTEAFF. Written as DNA, the CDR3 is TGCGCCAGCAGGACGACAGGGGATAACACTGAAGCTTTCTTT.

This chain links TRBV10-3 with TRBJ2-1; 8 bases agree with TRBD2. V lost 6 bases to trimming and J lost 3 bases; unmatched junction nucleotides: 4. This CDR3 has 14 residues. Germline-derived CDR1 and CDR2 are ENHRY and SYGVKD. CDR3 nucleotides: TGTGCCATCAGCAGCGGGGGAAACTACAATGAGCAGTTCTTC. It translates to CAISSGGNYNEQFF.

CDR3 protein: CASSLDLGETQYF. The CDR3 DNA follows: TGTGCCAGCAGCCTTGACCTCGGGGAGACCCAGTACTTC. The chain couples TRBV7-8 to TRBJ2-5; no firm D call. Trimming cost V 5 bases and J 5 bases, with 12 bases left between them. The germline gives CDR1 SGHVS, CDR2 FQNEAQ. This CDR3 comprises 13 residues.

The CDR3 nucleotides are TGTGCCAGCAGCTTCGGGAGGGTAGAGGGAAACACCATATATTTT. Translating gives CASSFGRVEGNTIYF. This chain uses TRBV5-6 with TRBJ1-3; the D is unclear. CDR1 and CDR2 (germline): SGHDT, YYEEEE. V gave up 2 bases and J gave up 4 bases, with 13 bases separating them. CDR3 length: 15 amino acids.

This sequence joins TRBV7-9 and TRBJ1-1; weak D call: TRBD1 (5 bases). The V end lost 5 bases, the J end lost 1 base, and 17 bases lay between the germline ends. The CDR3 runs 16 residues. The germline V gene has CDR1 SEHNR and CDR2 FQNEAQ (reference sequence). The chain's CDR3 is CASSVGQSYGNTEAFF. Here the CDR3 DNA reads TGTGCCAGCAGCGTGGGGCAGTCGTATGGGAACACTGAAGCTTTCTTT.

The chain joins TRBV27 to TRBJ2-1; 8 bases agree with TRBD1. The length of the CDR3 is 14 residues. The V gene end was trimmed by 3 bases and the J gene end by 8 bases; junction bases not matched to a gene: 6. Germline V gives CDR1 MNHEY, CDR2 SMNVEV (reference sequence). The CDR3 nucleotides are TGTGCCAGCAGTTTGGAGGCAGGGGGCTATGAGCAGTTCTTC. Its translation is CASSLEAGGYEQFF.

The chain links TRBV6-5 to TRBJ1-2; D not certain. CDR1 and CDR2 (germline): MNHEY, SVGAGI. This CDR3 has 14 amino acids. V shed 2 bases and J shed 7 bases, with 14 bases lying between them. CDR3 region: CASSYNLMSSGYTF. The DNA for the CDR3 is TGTGCCAGCAGTTACAATCTCATGTCTAGTGGCTACACCTTC.

This clone was detected once. At the DNA level, this CDR3 is encoded by other sequences in the same sample as well. The chain employs TRBV5-1 and TRBJ1-2; maybe TRBD1 (5 bases). CDR1 and CDR2 (germline): SGHRS, YFSETQ. V shed 4 bases and J shed 3 bases, with 16 bases lying between them. CDR3 length: 15 amino acids. The CDR3 reads CASSLAPGRDYGYTF. The CDR3 region has the DNA TGCGCCAGCAGCCTGGCTCCAGGGAGGGACTATGGCTACACCTTC.

The chain joins TRBV4-3 to TRBJ1-5; possible D gene TRBD1, 6 bases. V was cut by 0 bases and J by 0 bases, with 12 bases left in between. Germline CDR1 is LGHNA and CDR2 is YSLEER. This CDR3 has 17 amino acids. The CDR3 loop is CASSQDAGADSNQPQHF. The CDR3, as DNA: TGCGCCAGCAGCCAAGATGCGGGGGCGGATAGCAATCAGCCCCAGCATTTT.

The V gene is TRBV2, the J gene TRBJ2-2; 7 bases are shared with TRBD2. With V trimmed by 10 bases and J by 5 bases, 10 bases remained unmatched. Looked up from germline, CDR1 is SNHLY and CDR2 is FYNNEI. The CDR3 spans 14 residues. CDR3 sequence reads: CATQGAGYTGELFF. In DNA, the CDR3 is TGTGCCACTCAGGGAGCGGGATATACCGGGGAGCTGTTTTTT.

The chain is built from TRBV7-9 and TRBJ1-1; D is ambiguous. The germline gives CDR1 SEHNR, CDR2 FQNEAQ (reference sequence). V lost 5 bases to trimming and J lost 7 bases, with 14 bases between them. There are 13 residues in the CDR3. CDR3 sequence (DNA): TGTGCCAGCAGCCTTTTTCTGGGAGTTGAAGCTTTCTTT. Amino acids: CASSLFLGVEAFF.

This clone has more than one count but fewer than ten. This chain links TRBV6-5 with TRBJ1-1, with 8 bases that match TRBD1. V trimming: 4 bases; J trimming: 0 bases; junction bases outside the gene matches: 7. The CDR3 loop spans 16 amino acids. Per the germline V gene, CDR1 is MNHEY and CDR2 is SVGAGI. This chain's CDR3 is CASSLTGGPMNTEAFF. DNA of the CDR3: TGTGCCAGCAGTTTAACAGGGGGGCCCATGAACACTGAAGCTTTCTTT.

The rearrangement uses TRBV5-1 and TRBJ1-3, with TRBD1 as a possible D gene (5 bases). Between the trimmed V and J ends, which lost 0 bases and 2 bases, there was a span of 9 bases. This CDR3 region has 15 residues. Germline CDR1 and CDR2: SGHRS and YFSETQ. The CDR3 is CASSLGQGAGNTIYF. CDR3 bases: TGCGCCAGCAGCTTGGGGCAGGGTGCTGGAAACACCATATATTTT.

This chain links TRBV5-6 with TRBJ2-3, with TRBD1 as a possible D gene (5 bases). Germline V gene lookup returns CDR1 SGHDT and CDR2 YYEEEE. V lost 7 bases, J lost 2 bases, and 14 bases lay in between. This CDR3 contains 14 residues. This CDR3 is CASASGHYTDTQYF. The CDR3 region has the DNA TGTGCCAGCGCCTCTGGACACTACACAGATACGCAGTATTTT.

The rearrangement links TRBV6-5 to TRBJ1-2; D is unresolved. V was shortened by 4 bases and J by 4 bases, with 10 bases between the two germline ends. The CDR3 extends over 13 amino acids. CDR1 is MNHEY, CDR2 SVGAGI, per germline. Here the CDR3 DNA reads TGTGCCAGCAGTTCCTTCGACTTCTATGGCTACACCTTC. This gives the protein CASSSFDFYGYTF.

The chain uses TRBV23-1 and TRBJ1-6, with 12 bases lining up with TRBD1. TRBV23-1 is labeled an ORF, and its function is uncertain. V lost 2 bases and J lost 5; bases outside the gene matches: 7. CDR3 length: 18 amino acids. CDR3 region: CASSQARDRGRDNSPLHF. Written as DNA, the CDR3 is TGCGCCAGCAGTCAAGCGCGGGACAGGGGGCGCGATAATTCACCCCTCCACTTT.

A word on this clone: One end of the junction varies from germline; a read error may be responsible. This chain links TRBV6-6 with TRBJ2-1; 11 bases map to TRBD2. Germline V lookup: CDR1 MNHNY, CDR2 SVGAGI (reference sequence). The CDR3 runs to 16 residues. CDR3 bases: TGTGCCAGCAGACACAAGATAGCGGGGGGGTACAATGAACAGTTCTTC. It encodes CASRHKIAGGYNEQFF.

V gene TRBV30 combines with J gene TRBJ2-7, with 10 bases aligning to TRBD1. The CDR3 is 15 residues long. Germline V lookup: CDR1 GTSNPN, CDR2 SVGIG (reference sequence). The junction had 12 bases not matched to a gene; V was cut back by 6 bases and J by 4 bases. The CDR3 DNA reads TGTGCCTGTTCCCCCCCGGGACAGGGGTTGTACGAGCAGTACGTC. As protein: CACSPPGQGLYEQYV.

This clone was found once. The chain has TRBV19 and TRBJ1-1; TRBD1 aligns across 8 bases. The V and J ends lost 10 bases and 5 bases, in that order; junction bases with no gene match: 12. Germline values: CDR1 LNHDA, CDR2 SQIVND (reference sequence). The CDR3 is 14 amino acids. The DNA for the CDR3 is TGTGCCACCCGAGACAGGGGAGGCTGGACTGAAGCTTTCTTT. Amino acids: CATRDRGGWTEAFF.